What follows describes a single TCR beta chain. The source of the sample is a study of blood T cell repertoires in COVID-19. Authors' methods: Amplification of reference gene primers was used by the study to estimate nucleated cell counts. Using immunoSEQ multiplex PCR, the repertoire was profiled, and TCRdb retains in-frame clones only, with some absent. Clone size and the V and J calls come from that table; the DNA yielded D and trimming. The table records tens of thousands of clones, around 86% of them present only once. The CDR3 runs 15 residues. The germline CDR1 and CDR2 sequences are LGHDT and YNNKEL (reference sequence). V gave up 4 bases and J gave up 0 bases; unmatched junction bases: 3.

The rearrangement links TRBV3-1 (or the pseudogene TRBV3-2) to TRBJ2-3, with 8 bases fitting TRBD2. Material for sequencing was peripheral blood. This receptor was identified in a man aged 45 to 65 with active or convalescent COVID-19. CDR3: CASSPGGVSTDTQYF. In DNA form, the CDR3 reads TGTGCCAGCAGCCCCGGGGGGGTCAGCACAGATACGCAGTATTTT.